This TCR beta chain was captured by sequencing in a study of metastatic and nonmetastatic thyroid tumors. The CDR3 loop spans 12 amino acids. V lost 3 bases and J 7 bases, leaving 13 bases between the germline ends. CDR1 and CDR2 from the germline V gene are GTSNPN and SVGIG (reference sequence). TCRdb recomputed clones from the PCR reads via MiXCR. The repertoire has tens of thousands of clones, roughly 16% of them found once; the top ten carry less than 45%. Patients underwent thyroid surgery, and none had received any treatment before it. The chain links TRBV30 to TRBJ2-7, with D possibly matching TRBD2 (6 bases). The source of this sequence is a female donor with papillary thyroid cancer or a benign thyroid nodule (not recorded which). Some clones in this sample may be carry-over from other donors' samples. Sequencing input: blood. CDR3 sequence: CAWSGGPTEQYF. DNA for the CDR3: TGTGCCTGGAGCGGGGGACCTACTGAGCAGTACTTC.